This entry features one TCR beta chain sequence. What it recognizes is unknown. This specimen comes from a study of shared clonotypes between healthy human individuals. Regarding the study as a whole: An effect of sequencing depth on clonotype sharing among donors was expected.

The deep-level immunoSEQ assay was used. Measured with immunoSEQ multiplex PCR; TCRdb has only the in-frame clones, and not every one. The table has roughly 2.4 million clones, around 95% seen once. The V gene lost 6 bases and the J gene lost 4 bases, with 15 bases spanning the gap. The germline CDR1 and CDR2 sequences are ENHRY and SYGVKD. The CDR3 is 14 amino acids. Partitioning of CD4+ cells yielded a CD45RA+ naive subset and a CD45RA-negative memory subset. The sequence was collected from a man aged 18 to 30 in good health. The sequencing input was naive CD4+ T cells sorted from blood. Specified subset: CD45RA+ positively selected. The genes are TRBV10-3 and TRBJ1-2; no clear D gene. This CDR3 is CAISHGQTSYGYTF. The CDR3 DNA follows: TGTGCCATCAGCCATGGGCAGACCTCCTATGGCTACACCTTC.